This T cell receptor (beta chain) was sequenced in a study of shared clonotypes between healthy human individuals. General study results and limits: Clonotypes not shared had lower generation probabilities than those common to all four donors.

Germline CDR1 is WSHSY and CDR2 is SAAADI. There are 14 residues in the CDR3. V dropped 5 bases and J dropped 1; count of bases not matched to a gene: 2. Genomic DNA of each subset was evenly split across several immunoSEQ plates. Clones were read by immunoSEQ multiplex PCR, and TCRdb kept only the in-frame ones, dropping some. The data show a few million clones, with approximately 94% seen just once and 0.14% held by the top ten. In regard to this clone: The antigen remains undetermined.

The sample consisted of naive CD4+ T cells sorted from blood. The subset is: CD45RA+ positively selected. This TCR derives from a man younger than 35 in good health. The rearrangement joins TRBV10-2 to TRBJ1-5; 7 bases line up with TRBD1. As DNA, the CDR3 is TGCGCCAGCAGTCCGGGACAGAGCAATCAGCCCCAGCATTTT. This translates into CASSPGQSNQPQHF.